A single sample gave rise to the 27 T cell receptor beta chains below, sequenced in a study of shared clonotypes between healthy human individuals. The repertoire was sequenced with immunoSEQ multiplex PCR; TCRdb's copy has only in-frame clones and lacks some. The sample has approximately 2.5 million clones, around 94% seen once. The sample comprised naive CD4+ T cells sorted from blood. Sample subset: CD45RA+ positively selected. The receptors were gathered from a man aged 18 to 29 in good health.

The chain is built from TRBV6-5 and TRBJ2-1; 10 nucleotides match TRBD2. The V and J ends lost 7 bases and 5 bases, in that order; junction bases with no gene match: 5. This CDR3 is 14 amino acids long. In germline, CDR1 is MNHEY, CDR2 SVGAGI. The DNA of the CDR3 is TGTGCCAGCACTATAAGCGGGGGGGACAATGAGCAGTTCTTC. Translation: CASTISGGDNEQFF.

This rearrangement joins TRBV5-1 to TRBJ2-1, with 7 bases that match TRBD1. CDR3 length: 16 residues. Germline CDR1 SGHRS, CDR2 YFSETQ. J gave up 0 bases and V 0 bases, and 3 bases lay outside the gene matches. CDR3 loop: CASSLVRDSSYNEQFF. CDR3 bases: TGCGCCAGCAGCTTGGTTCGGGACAGCTCCTACAATGAGCAGTTCTTC. Using reference TRBV5-1 and TRBJ2-1 for the parts outside the CDR3, the full variable domain is KAGVTQTPRYLIKTRGQQVTLSCSPISGHRSVSWYQQTPGQGLQFLFEYFSETQRNKGNFPGRFSGRQFSNSRSEMNVSTLELGDSALYLCASSLVRDSSYNEQFFGPGTRLTVL.

The genes are TRBV6-1 and TRBJ1-2, with D possibly TRBD1 on 5 matching bases. V shed 8 bases and J shed 6 bases, with 10 bases lying between them. The germline CDR1 and CDR2 sequences are MNHNS and SASEGT. The CDR3 has 11 residues. CDR3 in amino acids: CASWGGDGYTF. CDR3 nucleotides: TGTGCCAGCTGGGGGGGGGATGGCTACACCTTC.

The chain joins TRBV10-3 to TRBJ1-4; D is uncertain. The CDR3 is 13 residues long. V lost 2 bases, J lost 8 bases, and 9 bases lay in between. CDR1 and CDR2 from the germline V gene are ENHRY and SYGVKD. The DNA for the CDR3 is TGTGCCATCAGTGAGGAGGTAGGGGAAAAACTGTTTTTT. This sequence encodes CAISEEVGEKLFF.

The chain has TRBV6-5 and TRBJ2-5, with D hard to call. Germline-derived CDR1 and CDR2 are MNHEY and SVGAGI. The CDR3 is made up of 14 amino acids. Trimming took off 2 bases at V and 7 bases at J, with 14 bases between the two ends. This CDR3 reads CASSYGTVEGTQYF. The DNA for the CDR3 is TGTGCCAGCAGTTACGGTACCGTCGAAGGGACCCAGTACTTC.

V is TRBV7-2 and J is TRBJ2-5; a weak D match, TRBD2 (5 bases). V gave up 9 bases and J gave up 5 bases, with 22 bases separating them. In germline, CDR1 is SGHTA, CDR2 FQGNSA. The CDR3 runs 15 residues. CDR3 region: CARTRWELSGETQYF. CDR3 nucleotide sequence: TGTGCCAGGACACGGTGGGAGCTATCCGGGGAGACCCAGTACTTC.

The V and J genes are TRBV19 and TRBJ1-6; no firm D call. V was clipped by 7 bases and J by 9 bases, with 19 bases between them. The CDR3 sequence is 15 residues long. Germline CDR1 and CDR2: LNHDA and SQIVND (reference sequence). The CDR3 DNA reads as TGTGCCAGTACTCCGGGCCCCGCGGAACGTTCACCCCTCCACTTT. Its translation: CASTPGPAERSPLHF.

CDR3 amino acids: CASSLDGIGTDTQYF. The CDR3 DNA sequence: TGCGCCAGCAGCTTGGACGGGATAGGCACAGATACGCAGTATTTT. The chain has TRBV5-1 and TRBJ2-3; weak D call: TRBD2 (5 bases). V lost 0 bases, J lost 1 base, and 9 bases lay in between. CDR3 length: 15 residues. Germline V gene lookup returns CDR1 SGHRS and CDR2 YFSETQ. Full variable domain (outside the CDR3, taken from reference TRBV5-1 and TRBJ2-3): KAGVTQTPRYLIKTRGQQVTLSCSPISGHRSVSWYQQTPGQGLQFLFEYFSETQRNKGNFPGRFSGRQFSNSRSEMNVSTLELGDSALYLCASSLDGIGTDTQYFGPGTRLTVL.

The genes are TRBV30 and TRBJ2-5; D is unclear. The CDR3 spans 12 residues. Trimming pared 5 bases from V and 0 bases from J, leaving 7 bases between. Looked up from germline, CDR1 is GTSNPN and CDR2 is SVGIG (reference sequence). The CDR3 here is CAWAWYQETQYF. The CDR3 DNA follows: TGTGCCTGGGCTTGGTACCAAGAGACCCAGTACTTC.

This rearrangement joins TRBV7-8 to TRBJ2-3; D is undetermined. There are 14 residues in the CDR3. In germline, CDR1 is SGHVS, CDR2 FQNEAQ. V gave up 3 bases and J gave up 2 bases, with 9 bases separating them. This chain's CDR3 is CASSFLTLTDTQYF. The CDR3 nucleotides read TGTGCCAGCAGCTTTTTGACCCTCACAGATACGCAGTATTTT.

The rearrangement uses TRBV7-9 and TRBJ2-3; 10 bases line up with TRBD1. V trimming: 1 base; J trimming: 3 bases; junction bases outside the gene matches: 4. CDR1 and CDR2 (germline): SEHNR, FQNEAQ (reference sequence). The CDR3 consists of 16 residues. CDR3 residues: CASSLGTGGRTDTQYF. CDR3 nucleotides: TGTGCCAGCAGCTTAGGGACAGGGGGTCGGACAGATACGCAGTATTTT.

The chain combines TRBV28 with TRBJ1-5; tentative D call: TRBD1 (6 bases). The CDR3 spans 14 residues. Looked up from germline, CDR1 is MDHEN and CDR2 is SYDVKM. V lost 6 bases and J lost 4, with 13 bases in between. The DNA for the CDR3 is TGTGCCAGCAGCCCCGGGACAACGAATCAGCCCCAGCATTTT. Protein product: CASSPGTTNQPQHF.

The chain couples TRBV5-4 to TRBJ2-2; 8 nucleotides agree with TRBD2. This CDR3 is 15 amino acids long. V shed 6 bases, J shed 0 bases, and the junction held 4 bases outside the gene matches. Germline CDR1 SGHNT, CDR2 YYREEE (reference sequence). The CDR3 here is CASTSGLANTGELFF. The CDR3 DNA sequence: TGTGCCAGCACCTCGGGACTAGCGAACACCGGGGAGCTGTTTTTT.

About this clone itself: A junction end diverges from the germline sequence, so it may reflect a read error. V gene TRBV6-7 combines with J gene TRBJ2-2; D is unresolved. TRBV6-7 is an open reading frame whose function is uncertain. This CDR3 has 8 amino acids. CDR3 sequence: CASSSPRF. The CDR3 DNA is TGTGCCAGCAGTTCGCCTCGTTTT.

The chain employs TRBV7-8 and TRBJ1-6; TRBD1 matches at 9 bases. Losses at the gene ends were 3 bases for V and 9 bases for J; bases not matched to a gene: 9. CDR3 size: 16 residues. Germline CDR1 reads SGHVS; CDR2 reads FQNEAQ. CDR3 DNA sequence: TGTGCCAGCAGCTTCTCAACAGGGGGCGGCGGTTCACCCCTCCACTTT. Translated: CASSFSTGGGGSPLHF.

The sample holds one count of this clone. The chain is built from TRBV11-2 and TRBJ1-5, with 8 bases lining up with TRBD1. V shed 0 bases and J 6 bases; nucleotides not matched to a gene: 4. CDR1 SGHAT and CDR2 FQNNGV come from the germline V gene. The CDR3 is 15 residues long. In nucleotides, the CDR3 is TGTGCCAGCAGCTTAGAGCCCACAGGGGGTCAGCCCCAGCATTTT. This gives the protein CASSLEPTGGQPQHF.

The chain has TRBV2 and TRBJ1-1, with D unresolved. Germline V lookup: CDR1 SNHLY, CDR2 FYNNEI. This CDR3 has 11 amino acids. V dropped 7 bases and J dropped 7 bases, with 10 bases sitting between them. The DNA for the CDR3 is TGTGCCAGCACTATCTCTAGTGAAGCTTTCTTT. Protein: CASTISSEAFF. The full variable domain, with the rest looked up from reference TRBV2 and TRBJ1-1, is EPEVTQTPSHQVTQMGQEVILRCVPISNHLYFYWYRQILGQKVEFLVSFYNNEISEKSEIFDDQFSVERPDGSNFTLKIRSTKLEDSAMYFCASTISSEAFFGQGTRLTVV.

This chain joins TRBV6-5 and TRBJ1-6, with D uncertain. CDR1 is MNHEY and CDR2 is SVGAGI in the germline V gene. Trimming stripped 0 bases from V and 6 bases from J, with 9 bases between. This CDR3 spans 15 amino acids. CDR3 in DNA: TGTGCCAGCAGTTACTCGCAAAGGTCTAATTCACCCCTCCACTTT. Amino acids: CASSYSQRSNSPLHF.

This rearrangement joins TRBV6-1 to TRBJ1-6; the match to TRBD1 covers 9 bases. The junction had 4 bases not matched to a gene; V was cut back by 11 bases and J by 5 bases. Per the germline V gene, CDR1 is MNHNS and CDR2 is SASEGT. This CDR3 spans 13 amino acids. The CDR3 reads CAGTGSNNSPLHF. The CDR3 DNA follows: TGTGCCGGGACAGGGTCTAATAATTCACCCCTCCACTTT.

This chain links TRBV19 with TRBJ1-6; 8 nucleotides line up with TRBD1. The V gene's germline CDR1 is LNHDA and CDR2 SQIVND (reference sequence). J lost 5 bases, V lost 4 bases, and 7 bases had no gene match. This CDR3 region has 16 residues. CDR3 amino acids: CASSRQGHDDNSPLHF. The CDR3, as DNA: TGTGCCAGTAGTAGACAGGGGCACGACGATAATTCACCCCTCCACTTT. Full variable domain (outside the CDR3, taken from reference TRBV19 and TRBJ1-6): DGGITQSPKYLFRKEGQNVTLSCEQNLNHDAMYWYRQDPGQGLRLIYYSQIVNDFQKGDIAEGYSVSREKKESFPLTVTSAQKNPTAFYLCASSRQGHDDNSPLHFGNGTRLTVT.

On this clone itself: This same CDR3 is encoded by further DNA sequences in the sample. The chain is built from TRBV18 and TRBJ1-1, with unresolved D. Germline assignment: CDR1 KGHSH and CDR2 LQKENI. V gave up 6 bases and J gave up 1 base, with 9 bases separating them. This CDR3 is built from 13 residues. The DNA for the CDR3 is TGTGCCAGCTCCCGGACCGAGAACACTGAAGCTTTCTTT. Encoded protein: CASSRTENTEAFF.

This clone was seen a single time. The V gene is TRBV29-1, the J gene TRBJ2-1, with D perhaps TRBD2 (7 bases). This CDR3 is built from 15 residues. V shed 5 bases and J shed 6 bases, with 20 bases lying between them. Germline values: CDR1 SQVTM, CDR2 ANQGSEA. CDR3 in DNA: TGCAGCGTTAGAAAGGGGGGGCAGGGGTCCAATGAGCAGTTCTTC. This gives the protein CSVRKGGQGSNEQFF.

This clone is a singleton in its sample. The rearrangement uses TRBV5-4 and TRBJ1-6; TRBD1 aligns across 7 bases. The CDR3 runs 15 residues. The J segment lost 5 bases and the V segment lost 2 bases, leaving 4 bases of the junction unmatched. In germline, CDR1 is SGHNT, CDR2 YYREEE (reference sequence). CDR3 residues: CASSFSGTDNSPLHF. Here the CDR3 DNA reads TGTGCCAGCAGCTTTTCAGGGACAGATAATTCACCCCTCCACTTT.

As for this clone: The identical CDR3 is also encoded by other nucleotide sequences in the sample. The rearrangement links TRBV19 to TRBJ1-1, with 7 bases lining up with TRBD1. V dropped 6 bases and J dropped 0; count of bases not matched to a gene: 4. Germline lookup yields CDR1 LNHDA and CDR2 SQIVND (reference sequence). CDR3 length: 14 amino acids. The CDR3 coding sequence is TGTGCCAGTAGCACGACAGGGCTGAACACTGAAGCTTTCTTT. It encodes CASSTTGLNTEAFF. Looking up the rest from reference TRBV19 and TRBJ1-1 gives the full variable domain: DGGITQSPKYLFRKEGQNVTLSCEQNLNHDAMYWYRQDPGQGLRLIYYSQIVNDFQKGDIAEGYSVSREKKESFPLTVTSAQKNPTAFYLCASSTTGLNTEAFFGQGTRLTVV.

This clone was recorded once. The chain carries TRBV28 and TRBJ1-2; the D gene is possibly TRBD1 (5 bases). Germline V gives CDR1 MDHEN, CDR2 SYDVKM. Between the trimmed V and J ends, which lost 3 bases and 7 bases, there was a span of 9 bases. The CDR3 is made up of 12 amino acids. The CDR3 region has the DNA TGTGCCAGCAGTTTGCCAGGGACTGGCTACACCTTC. It specifies CASSLPGTGYTF.

The CDR3 sequence: CAISVSGTLGFNEQFF. In DNA form, the CDR3 reads TGTGCCATCAGTGTTTCCGGGACTCTGGGATTTAATGAGCAGTTCTTC. The chain carries TRBV10-3 and TRBJ2-1; TRBD2 might be the D (6 bases). CDR1 is ENHRY, CDR2 SYGVKD, per germline. The CDR3 extends over 16 amino acids. V was cut by 4 bases and J by 7 bases, with 20 bases left in between.

The chain carries TRBV5-1 and TRBJ2-3; 14 positions match TRBD2. With 4 bases clipped from V and 1 base from J, the junction kept 8 bases outside the gene matches. Per the germline V gene, CDR1 is SGHRS and CDR2 is YFSETQ. There are 18 residues in the CDR3. CDR3 sequence: CASSTGLAGGWGTDTQYF. In DNA, the CDR3 is TGCGCCAGCAGCACCGGACTAGCGGGGGGATGGGGCACAGATACGCAGTATTTT.